This T cell receptor beta chain was captured in a study of T cell responses to AZD1222 COVID-19 vaccine. Study results and limitations: Among vaccine-associated CD4 TCRs, coverage spanned spike, with dominance at 160-218 and 743-854. No repertoire was sampled before or during the peak T cell response, only after it. Spike-specific TCR breadth and depth grew following two AZD1222 doses.

The data were produced by immunoSEQ multiplex PCR, yet TCRdb's version contains in-frame clones alone and is incomplete. The data contain around 97,000 clones, 91% of them singletons. A remark on this clone: Its target is not known.

Between the trimmed V and J ends, which lost 5 bases and 7 bases, there was a span of 20 bases. This CDR3 has 15 residues. Germline V lookup: CDR1 MDHEN, CDR2 SYDVKM. V is TRBV28 and J is TRBJ1-2; tentatively, D is TRBD1 (5 bases). Sequenced here: peripheral blood, sampled on day 0 of AZD1222 vaccination. The clonotype was recovered from an adult in good health. The CDR3 loop is CASSTEGLPGGGYTF. CDR3 sequence (DNA): TGTGCCAGCAGTACCGAGGGCCTCCCTGGGGGTGGCTACACCTTC.